These T cell receptor beta chains were read from a single sample in a study of early stage breast cancer tumors. The repertoire was sequenced with immunoSEQ multiplex PCR; TCRdb's copy has only in-frame clones and lacks some. The sample comprises fewer than 25,000 clones, 65% to 70% of which are singletons, and 9.9% rests with the top ten. The sequenced sample consisted of breast tumor tissue. These receptors originate from a person in their sixties with breast cancer. CDR3s include the opening cysteine and the closing phenylalanine or tryptophan. The D gene is left open where the match is weak. Clone size appears in some rows only: once, few, many, or a class for an expanded clone.

j_call: TRBJ2-3
clone_size: once
v_call: TRBV7-9
d_call: TRBD2
cdr3_aa: CASSGPGLAGGPDTDTQYF
cdr3_nt: TGTGCCAGCAGCGGGCCGGGACTAGCGGGAGGGCCTGACACAGATACGCAGTATTTT

j_call: TRBJ2-5
clone_size: once
v_call: TRBV7-9
d_call: TRBD2
cdr3_aa: CASSPGVSSGSLETQYF
cdr3_nt: TGTGCCAGCAGCCCAGGGGTTAGTAGCGGGAGTTTGGAGACCCAGTACTTC

j_call: TRBJ2-7
clone_size: -
v_call: TRBV19
d_call: TRBD2
cdr3_aa: CASSIELAGVGYEQYF
cdr3_nt: TGTGCCAGTAGTATCGAACTAGCGGGAGTAGGCTACGAGCAGTACTTC

j_call: TRBJ1-4
clone_size: -
v_call: TRBV7-2
d_call: TRBD1
cdr3_aa: CASSLQGQGNEKLFF
cdr3_nt: TGTGCCAGCAGCTTACAGGGACAGGGTAATGAAAAACTGTTTTTT

j_call: TRBJ1-2
clone_size: -
v_call: TRBV5-4
d_call: TRBD1
cdr3_aa: CASSLGDRGGDGYTF
cdr3_nt: TGTGCCAGCAGCCTAGGGGACAGGGGGGGGGATGGCTACACCTTC

j_call: TRBJ2-5
clone_size: -
v_call: TRBV27
d_call: TRBD2
cdr3_aa: CASSYTGLAGVGQETQYF
cdr3_nt: TGTGCCAGCAGTTACACGGGACTAGCGGGAGTGGGCCAAGAGACCCAGTACTTC

j_call: TRBJ1-1
clone_size: -
v_call: TRBV6-4
d_call: -
cdr3_aa: CASSPSLKTGEAFF
cdr3_nt: TGTGCCAGCAGCCCCTCGCTTAAAACAGGGGAAGCTTTCTTT

j_call: TRBJ1-1
clone_size: once
v_call: TRBV7-8
d_call: TRBD1
cdr3_aa: CASSPGTADEAFF
cdr3_nt: TGTGCCAGCAGCCCCGGGACAGCAGATGAAGCTTTCTTT

j_call: TRBJ1-4
clone_size: -
v_call: TRBV7-9
d_call: TRBD1
cdr3_aa: CASSMWGTGGKLFF
cdr3_nt: TGTGCCAGCAGTATGTGGGGGACAGGGGGAAAACTGTTTTTT

j_call: TRBJ2-1
clone_size: -
v_call: TRBV28
d_call: TRBD2
cdr3_aa: CASSSFFSGSGYNEQFF
cdr3_nt: TGTGCCAGCAGTTCTTTTTTTAGCGGGAGTGGGTACAATGAGCAGTTCTTC

j_call: TRBJ2-3
clone_size: -
v_call: TRBV6-5
d_call: TRBD2
cdr3_aa: CASSYQAGGVSDTQYF
cdr3_nt: TGTGCCAGCAGTTACCAGGCGGGAGGAGTGTCAGATACGCAGTATTTT

j_call: TRBJ1-2
clone_size: -
v_call: TRBV7-8
d_call: TRBD1
cdr3_aa: CASSLLTGGLRGYTF
cdr3_nt: TGTGCCAGCAGCTTATTGACAGGGGGCCTTCGCGGCTACACCTTC

j_call: TRBJ1-1
clone_size: -
v_call: TRBV7-2
d_call: -
cdr3_aa: CASSLVIGGDTEAFF
cdr3_nt: TGTGCCAGCAGCCTAGTTATTGGCGGCGACACTGAAGCTTTCTTT

j_call: TRBJ1-5
clone_size: many
v_call: TRBV25-1
d_call: -
cdr3_aa: CASSVPRASNQPQHF
cdr3_nt: TGTGCCAGCAGTGTCCCCAGGGCGAGCAATCAGCCCCAGCATTTT

j_call: TRBJ2-7
clone_size: -
v_call: TRBV6-5
d_call: TRBD1
cdr3_aa: CASSYIDRGLREQYF
cdr3_nt: TGTGCCAGCAGTTACATCGACAGGGGGCTAAGGGAGCAGTACTTC

j_call: TRBJ1-1
clone_size: -
v_call: TRBV7-9
d_call: TRBD1
cdr3_aa: CASSLGQNMNTEAFF
cdr3_nt: TGTGCCAGCAGCTTGGGACAGAACATGAACACTGAAGCTTTCTTT

j_call: TRBJ1-3
clone_size: -
v_call: TRBV6-5
d_call: -
cdr3_aa: CASSSSQRIAGNTIYF
cdr3_nt: TGTGCCAGCAGTTCCAGCCAGCGGATAGCTGGAAACACCATATATTTT

j_call: TRBJ2-3
clone_size: -
v_call: TRBV11-3
d_call: -
cdr3_aa: CASRQGFTDTQYF
cdr3_nt: TGTGCCAGCAGACAGGGTTTTACAGATACGCAGTATTTT

j_call: TRBJ2-1
clone_size: -
v_call: TRBV7-2
d_call: -
cdr3_aa: CASSLARAVNEQFF
cdr3_nt: TGTGCCAGCAGCTTAGCGCGGGCAGTCAATGAGCAGTTCTTC

j_call: TRBJ2-1
clone_size: -
v_call: TRBV19
d_call: -
cdr3_aa: CASSGLDSYNEQFF
cdr3_nt: TGTGCCAGTAGTGGGCTGGACTCCTACAATGAGCAGTTCTTC

j_call: TRBJ2-6
clone_size: -
v_call: TRBV6-1
d_call: -
cdr3_aa: CASSEVSLGSSGANVLTF
cdr3_nt: TGTGCCAGCAGTGAAGTATCTTTAGGGAGCTCTGGGGCCAACGTCCTGACTTTC

j_call: TRBJ2-7
clone_size: -
v_call: TRBV5-4
d_call: -
cdr3_aa: CASSFSLRSEQYF
cdr3_nt: TGTGCCAGCAGCTTTTCCCTACGCTCCGAGCAGTACTTC

j_call: TRBJ2-7
clone_size: -
v_call: TRBV7-6
d_call: -
cdr3_aa: CASSSGQRGGVPYEQYF
cdr3_nt: TGTGCCAGCAGCTCAGGACAGAGGGGGGGGGTTCCCTACGAGCAGTACTTC

j_call: TRBJ2-1
clone_size: once
v_call: TRBV4-3
d_call: -
cdr3_aa: CASSQDLGTGEFF
cdr3_nt: TGCGCCAGCAGCCAAGATCTAGGTACCGGGGAGTTCTTC

j_call: TRBJ2-7
clone_size: few
v_call: TRBV19
d_call: TRBD2
cdr3_aa: CASGLAGNYEQYF
cdr3_nt: TGTGCCAGTGGACTAGCGGGAAACTACGAGCAGTACTTC

j_call: TRBJ2-5
clone_size: -
v_call: TRBV30
d_call: -
cdr3_aa: CAWGQNQETQYF
cdr3_nt: TGTGCCTGGGGACAGAACCAAGAGACCCAGTACTTC

j_call: TRBJ2-5
clone_size: -
v_call: TRBV5-5
d_call: TRBD1
cdr3_aa: CASNVGQSASRGVAQYF
cdr3_nt: TGTGCCAGCAACGTGGGACAGTCGGCTAGCCGTGGCGTCGCCCAGTACTTC